This record concerns one T cell receptor (beta chain) sequence. The target antigen is unknown. The junction departs from the called germline gene at one end, perhaps through a read error. The library came from three nested PCR rounds adapted from ARM-PCR protocols. Using its own MiXCR run on the multiplex PCR reads, TCRdb lists one record per CDR3 protein. The table lists roughly 48,000 distinct CDR3 sequences, under 75% of them singletons. This entry belongs to a study of tumor and adjacent non-tumor tissue in lung cancer. Looking at the study overall: The cohort had approximately 13 adenocarcinoma, 2 squamous cell and 1 small cell patients. Broader study findings: Tumor tissue had significantly higher TCR diversity than normal lung.

This CDR3 is built from 15 residues. The germline CDR1 and CDR2 sequences are MNHNS and SASEGT. The template was RNA from unsorted bulk tissue. The normal lung tissue was taken more than 3 cm from the tumor edge. This chain uses TRBV6-1 with TRBJ2-3; 10 bases are a match to TRBD2. Sequenced: distant non-tumor lung tissue. The clonotype was recovered from a woman in her 70s with non-small cell lung cancer. The CDR3 loop is CACSLLAGGTDTQYF. CDR3 nucleotide sequence: TGTGCCTGCAGCTTGCTAGCGGGAGGCACAGATACGCAGTATTTT.